A selection of T cell receptor beta chains follows, all from one sample in a study of tumor-infiltrating lymphocytes in primary liver carcinoma. One entry per CDR3 protein, called by TCRdb with MiXCR from the multiplex PCR reads. The data contain about 320,000 distinct CDR3 sequences, roughly three fifths of them seen just once; the ten biggest clones take up 15% to 20%. Sequenced sample: peripheral blood. Every receptor here comes from a woman between 25 and 40 years old with primary liver carcinoma and hepatitis B virus infection. Both conserved end residues are part of each CDR3. The D gene is left open where the match is weak. Size is omitted from some rows. Given values are once, few, many or a class for expanded clones.

TGTGCCGGCAGTTACGGATACAGGGGGGAAGAGACCCAGTACTTC CAGSYGYRGEETQYF TRBV6-5 - 15 TRBD1 TRBJ2-5
TGCAGCGCACGAGGTATTGGAGAGACAGAAACCTACACATCTAACTATGGCTACACCTTC CSARGIGETETYTSNYGYTF TRBV29-1 many 20 - TRBJ1-2
TGCGCCAGCAGCCAAGGGGGGTACATCTACGAGCAGTACTTC CASSQGGYIYEQYF TRBV4-3 - 14 - TRBJ2-7
TGTGCCAGCGGCTCCCGGGACACGGACTCCTACGAGCAGTACTTC CASGSRDTDSYEQYF TRBV12-3/TRBV12-4 - 15 - TRBJ2-7
TGTGCCAGCAGGACAGAACGGGTCTCTGGAAACACCATATATTTT CASRTERVSGNTIYF TRBV12-3/TRBV12-4 few 15 - TRBJ1-3
TGTGCCAGCAACTTAGGGAGGACATACAACACCGGGGAGCTGTTTTTT CASNLGRTYNTGELFF TRBV5-5 - 16 - TRBJ2-2
TGCAGCGTTGCCCGATATAGCGGGAGGGCCTGTGGGGAGCAGTTCTTC CSVARYSGRACGEQFF TRBV29-1 - 16 TRBD2 TRBJ2-1
TGTGCCAGCAAACAGGGGGTTTCAACTGGAAACACCATATATTTT CASKQGVSTGNTIYF TRBV28 - 15 TRBD1 TRBJ1-3
TGTGCCAGCGGTTCAGCTGGCTGGTCAACAGATACGCAGTATTTT CASGSAGWSTDTQYF TRBV7-9 - 15 - TRBJ2-3
TGTGCCAGCAGAAGAGGGGAGCATTCACTCCACTTT CASRRGEHSLHF TRBV6-5 once 12 - TRBJ1-6
TGTGCCAGCAGTTCCCTGACAGTCACAGATACGCAGTATTTT CASSSLTVTDTQYF TRBV6-6 many 14 - TRBJ2-3
TGTGCCAGCAGCCCGAATGTGAGGGAGCAGTACTTC CASSPNVREQYF TRBV11-2 many 12 - TRBJ2-7
TGTGCCAGTAGCCAAGGCCAGGATCAGCCCCAGCATTTT CASSQGQDQPQHF TRBV4-2 - 13 - TRBJ1-5
TGCGCCAGCAGCCAAGATCGGTCTAGCGGACCCTACGAGCAGTACTTC CASSQDRSSGPYEQYF TRBV4-1 - 16 TRBD2 TRBJ2-7
TGTGCCAGCAGAGGGAGCTCCTACTATGAGCAGTTCTTC CASRGSSYYEQFF TRBV7-9 - 13 - TRBJ2-1
TGTGCCAGCAGCTTGTTTGTGGGCTCCTACAATGAGCAGTTCTTC CASSLFVGSYNEQFF TRBV11-1 many 15 - TRBJ2-1
TGTGCCAGCAGTTTAACGGGACTAGCGGGAGGGCCGGCGACCGGGGAGCTGTTTTTT CASSLTGLAGGPATGELFF TRBV12-3/TRBV12-4 - 19 TRBD2 TRBJ2-2
TGTGCCAGCCGGACTTCTTCCTACGGGCAGTACTTC CASRTSSYGQYF TRBV6-5 - 12 - TRBJ2-7
TGTGCCAGCAGCCTAGACTTGGGCAGGGGCCCCAAGACCGGGGAGCCGTTTTTT CASSLDLGRGPKTGEPFF TRBV11-2 - 18 - TRBJ2-2
TGTGCCGGCAGTTTAACGGGAGGAAAAATCAATGAGCAGTTCTTC CAGSLTGGKINEQFF TRBV12-3/TRBV12-4 few 15 TRBD2 TRBJ2-1
TGCGCCAGCAGCCCACGGACTAGCGGGGTTGTCACAGATACGCAGTATTTT CASSPRTSGVVTDTQYF TRBV4-3 many 17 TRBD2 TRBJ2-3
TGTGCCAGCAGCCCCACGTTTGGGGCCTACAATGAGCAGTTCTTC CASSPTFGAYNEQFF TRBV11-2 - 15 - TRBJ2-1
TGTGCCAGCAGTTACCGTCTAGGGAGCGAGCAGTACTTC CASSYRLGSEQYF TRBV6-5 many 13 - TRBJ2-7
TGTGCCAGCAACACCATCGGGACACCTATGGAAGAGACCCAGTACTTC CASNTIGTPMEETQYF TRBV6-2/TRBV6-3 - 16 - TRBJ2-5